This T cell receptor (beta chain) was recovered during a study of cytomegalovirus exposure and HLA in healthy donors. Broader study findings: According to an earlier analysis, most TCR beta V segments yielded productive rearrangements about 90% or about 30% of the time.

A remark on this clone: Its antigen is undetermined.

PCR primers comprised 60 Vbeta and 13 Jbeta primers. How the authors handled the data: A later analysis counted around 80 million unique TCR beta chains, around 10 million shared. Measured with immunoSEQ multiplex PCR; TCRdb has only the in-frame clones, and not every one. The DNA gave D and trimming, while V, J and clone size come from that table. The table lists roughly 100,000 clones. Trimming took 8 bases from V and 0 from J; bases not matched to a gene: 3. The CDR3 has 15 amino acids. The germline gives CDR1 SEHNR, CDR2 FQNEAQ (reference sequence). This clonotype was obtained from a man aged 45 to 65 in good health and CMV-seropositive. The sample taken for sequencing was PBMCs. The chain employs TRBV7-9 and TRBJ1-4; 10 bases are shared with TRBD1. The CDR3 DNA follows: TGTGCCAGCCGACAGGGGGCCGCAACTAATGAAAAACTGTTTTTT. This codes for CASRQGAATNEKLFF. The variable domain in full, completed from reference TRBV7-9 and TRBJ1-4, reads DTGVSQNPRHKITKRGQNVTFRCDPISEHNRLYWYRQTLGQGPEFLTYFQNEAQLEKSRLLSDRFSAERPKGSFSTLEIQRTEQGDSAMYLCASRQGAATNEKLFFGSGTQLSVL.